One sample yielded the 28 T cell receptor beta chains listed below, sequenced in a study of blood T cell repertoires in COVID-19. TCRdb keeps only in-frame clones here, not all; method: immunoSEQ multiplex PCR. The sample shows 150,000 to 200,000 clones, about 84% of them seen only once. Sequenced input: PBMCs or T cells enriched from blood (not recorded which). These receptors originate from a middle-aged man who had recovered from COVID-19.

The chain combines TRBV24-1 with TRBJ1-2, with 7 bases that match TRBD1. This CDR3 is 15 amino acids long. Germline CDR1 reads KGHDR; CDR2 reads SFDVKD. Trimming cost V 9 bases and J 3 bases; bases outside gene matches: 12. The CDR3 is CATALWGTDYYGYTF. The DNA of the CDR3 is TGTGCCACCGCCCTCTGGGGGACAGATTACTATGGCTACACCTTC.

The chain combines TRBV5-1 with TRBJ2-5; D possibly corresponds to TRBD2 (6 bases). The CDR3 covers 16 residues. Germline V lookup: CDR1 SGHRS, CDR2 YFSETQ. With 5 bases removed from V and 0 bases from J, the gap between germline ends came to 17 bases. CDR3 nucleotides: TGCGCCAGCAGTCGCGCTAGCGCATCAAACCAAGAGACCCAGTACTTC. Translation: CASSRASASNQETQYF.

This sequence joins TRBV21-1 and TRBJ1-1. TRBV21-1 is tagged as a pseudogene. The length of the CDR3 is 14 residues. CDR3 DNA: TGTGCCAGCAGCAAAGAAAGAGTGAACACTGAAGCTTTCTTT. Translation: CASSKERVNTEAFF.

This sequence joins TRBV19 and TRBJ1-3; weak D call: TRBD1 (6 bases). Germline V gene sequence: CDR1 LNHDA, CDR2 SQIVND (reference sequence). The CDR3 is 15 residues long. Between the trimmed V and J ends, which lost 9 bases and 1 base, there was a span of 16 bases. The DNA for the CDR3 is TGTGCCAGCAAAAGACAGGTTTTTTCTGGAAACACCATATATTTT. Its translation is CASKRQVFSGNTIYF.

The V gene is TRBV2, the J gene TRBJ2-7; a weak D match, TRBD1 (6 bases). CDR1 is SNHLY and CDR2 is FYNNEI in the germline V gene. V lost 6 bases and J lost 0, with 15 bases in between. The CDR3 has 15 amino acids. The CDR3: CASRGARDISYEQYF. The CDR3 DNA follows: TGTGCCAGCAGGGGGGCCCGGGACATCTCCTACGAGCAGTACTTC.

This clone was seen a handful of times. This chain connects TRBV30 to TRBJ1-5, with D perhaps TRBD1 (5 bases). Trimming pared 3 bases from V and 9 bases from J, leaving 15 bases between. The CDR3 length is 13 residues. CDR1 and CDR2 from the germline V gene are GTSNPN and SVGIG (reference sequence). The CDR3 DNA sequence: TGTGCCTGGAGGTCGGGGGGGGACCGGCCCCAGCATTTT. This gives the protein CAWRSGGDRPQHF.

V is TRBV5-6 and J is TRBJ2-3; possibly TRBD2 for D (6 bases). Trimming shortened V by 4 bases and J by 6 bases, and 15 bases separated the two germline ends. The germline gives CDR1 SGHDT, CDR2 YYEEEE. The CDR3 contains 14 residues. In nucleotides, the CDR3 is TGTGCCAGCAGCCCCTCATCCAGCGGGGATACGCAGTATTTT. Its translation: CASSPSSSGDTQYF.

This clone was counted only a few times. The rearrangement joins TRBV6-1 to TRBJ1-1; 8 bases fit TRBD1. This CDR3 has 15 amino acids. Trimming removed 3 bases from V and 4 bases from J; junction bases left unmatched: 7. The germline CDR1 and CDR2 sequences are MNHNS and SASEGT. The CDR3 sequence is CASSDTKQGATEAFF. The CDR3 coding sequence is TGTGCCAGCAGTGACACAAAGCAGGGGGCCACTGAAGCTTTCTTT.

J is TRBJ2-5 and V is TRBV2; tentatively, D is TRBD2 (7 bases). CDR1 and CDR2 from the germline V gene are SNHLY and FYNNEI. Trimming took off 7 bases at V and 0 bases at J, with 24 bases between the two ends. This CDR3 is built from 18 residues. CDR3 bases: TGTGCCAGCACCTCCTACCCGGGGGGCAGTTTGTACCAAGAGACCCAGTACTTC. It specifies CASTSYPGGSLYQETQYF.

The V and J genes are TRBV6-5 and TRBJ2-7; 12 bases fit TRBD2. The CDR3 consists of 15 residues. V lost 5 bases, J lost 1 base, and 3 bases stayed unmatched. Germline lookup yields CDR1 MNHEY and CDR2 SVGAGI. Written as DNA, the CDR3 is TGTGCCAGCAGTCAGACTAGCGGGGGTTCCTACGAGCAGTACTTC. This gives the protein CASSQTSGGSYEQYF.

J is TRBJ2-7 and V is TRBV7-9; tentative D call: TRBD1 (5 bases). The CDR3 has 15 amino acids. V gave up 2 bases and J gave up 3 bases, with 14 bases separating them. The germline V gene encodes CDR1 SEHNR and CDR2 FQNEAQ (reference sequence). The CDR3 sequence is CASSLSTGGIYEQYV. CDR3 in DNA: TGTGCCAGCAGCTTAAGTACAGGTGGTATCTACGAGCAGTACGTC.

This chain uses TRBV24-1 with TRBJ1-2, with D perhaps TRBD1 (5 bases). This CDR3 contains 13 residues. Germline assignment: CDR1 KGHDR and CDR2 SFDVKD. V lost 1 base and J 8 bases, leaving 10 bases between the germline ends. CDR3 in amino acids: CATSDLRGRGYTF. In nucleotides, the CDR3 is TGTGCCACCAGTGATTTAAGGGGCCGGGGCTACACCTTC.

The V call is TRBV7-2, the J call TRBJ1-6; 7 bases map to TRBD1. V shed 3 bases and J 7 bases; nucleotides not matched to a gene: 3. Germline-derived CDR1 and CDR2 are SGHTA and FQGNSA. The CDR3 has 14 amino acids. CDR3 coding DNA: TGTGCCAGCAGCTTGACAGGGAAGAATTCACCCCTCCACTTT. Encoded protein: CASSLTGKNSPLHF.

This chain connects TRBV6-5 to TRBJ2-3, with D tentatively TRBD1 (5 bases). This CDR3 comprises 12 residues. Germline V gene data show CDR1 as MNHEY and CDR2 as SVGAGI. V lost 10 bases and J lost 2, with 10 bases in between. The CDR3 sequence is CATRADTDTQYF. CDR3 sequence (DNA): TGTGCCACCAGGGCCGACACAGATACGCAGTATTTT.

The gene calls are TRBV7-8 and TRBJ2-2; 9 nucleotides align to TRBD1. The CDR3 consists of 14 residues. J lost 10 bases, V lost 5 bases, and 8 bases had no gene match. CDR1 is SGHVS, CDR2 FQNEAQ, per germline. As DNA, the CDR3 is TGTGCCAGCAGCCCGGGACAGGGTATTGTGGAGCTGTTTTTT. It specifies CASSPGQGIVELFF.

This clone was counted between two and nine times. The J gene is TRBJ1-2, the V gene TRBV29-1; no clear D. The CDR3 is made up of 14 amino acids. CDR1 is SQVTM and CDR2 is ANQGSEA in the germline V gene. V dropped 0 bases and J dropped 7 bases, with 15 bases sitting between them. CDR3 DNA sequence: TGCAGCGTTGAAGAAAGGCGGGGATCGGGTGGCTACACCTTC. Residues: CSVEERRGSGGYTF.

The V gene is TRBV7-9, the J gene TRBJ1-2; D is undetermined. CDR1 is SEHNR and CDR2 is FQNEAQ in the germline V gene (reference sequence). The CDR3 contains 15 residues. Trimming left V 5 bases short and J 8 bases short, with 21 bases between. CDR3 loop: CASSPWVLEGEGYTF. The CDR3, as DNA: TGTGCCAGCAGCCCCTGGGTTCTCGAGGGAGAAGGCTACACCTTC.

V and J are TRBV6-5 and TRBJ1-4, with 8 bases aligning to TRBD1. The CDR3 totals 14 residues. J was trimmed by 8 bases and V by 6 bases; bases with no gene match: 8. CDR1 MNHEY and CDR2 SVGAGI come from the germline V gene. Here the CDR3 reads CASSVNRGYEKLFF. The CDR3 DNA reads TGTGCCAGCAGCGTCAACAGGGGGTACGAAAAACTGTTTTTT.

This clone was seen once. V usage is TRBV10-1 and J usage is TRBJ1-6; D call uncertain. V lost 3 bases and J 10 bases, leaving 10 bases between the germline ends. The CDR3 is made up of 13 amino acids. Germline CDR1 reads WNHNN; CDR2 reads SYGVQD (reference sequence). CDR3 loop: CASSDRQTSPLHF. The CDR3 DNA is TGCGCCAGCAGTGACAGACAAACCTCACCCCTCCACTTT.

The V gene is TRBV5-1, the J gene TRBJ2-1, with a tentative D call TRBD1 (7 bases). V was pared by 4 bases and J by 3 bases, with 14 bases between. The germline V gene encodes CDR1 SGHRS and CDR2 YFSETQ. The CDR3 is made up of 15 amino acids. CDR3 nucleotides: TGCGCCAGCAGCACCCGACAGGGAGGCTACAATGAGCAGTTCTTC. This encodes CASSTRQGGYNEQFF.

The J gene is TRBJ1-4, the V gene TRBV24-1, with D possibly being TRBD1 (5 bases). Germline V CDR1 and CDR2: KGHDR, SFDVKD. This CDR3 region has 12 residues. V lost 7 bases and J 14 bases, leaving 16 bases between the germline ends. The CDR3 sequence: CATRHRREQLFF. DNA for the CDR3: TGTGCCACCAGGCACAGGAGGGAACAGCTGTTTTTT.

J is TRBJ2-3 and V is TRBV11-2; TRBD1 aligns across 7 bases. Germline V gene sequence: CDR1 SGHAT, CDR2 FQNNGV. The CDR3 has 16 residues. V lost 5 bases to trimming and J lost 0 bases; unmatched junction nucleotides: 8. CDR3: CASSPRDSDSTDTQYF. The CDR3 DNA reads as TGTGCCAGCAGCCCACGGGACAGCGATAGCACAGATACGCAGTATTTT.

The chain uses TRBV30 and TRBJ1-3; D may be TRBD1 (6 bases). Trimming took off 4 bases at V and 1 base at J, with 14 bases between the two ends. Germline loops: CDR1 GTSNPN, CDR2 SVGIG (reference sequence). CDR3 size: 15 residues. CDR3 sequence (DNA): TGTGCCTGGACTCAGGGTACAGGGTCTGGAAACACCATATATTTT. Its protein is CAWTQGTGSGNTIYF.

The chain carries TRBV18 and TRBJ2-5; the D gene is possibly TRBD1 (5 bases). Trimming cost V 0 bases and J 5 bases, with 7 bases left between them. The CDR3 sequence is 13 residues long. The germline V gene encodes CDR1 KGHSH and CDR2 LQKENI. The CDR3 here is CASSPPSGETQYF. The CDR3 bases are TGTGCCAGCTCACCACCATCAGGGGAGACCCAGTACTTC.

The rearrangement joins TRBV2 to TRBJ2-2, with 9 bases matching TRBD2. V was pared by 7 bases and J by 1 base, with 10 bases of the junction left unmatched. Germline CDR1 is SNHLY and CDR2 is FYNNEI. This CDR3 has 17 residues. CDR3 region: CASNGGGLALNTGELFF. The CDR3 nucleotides are TGTGCCAGCAACGGGGGGGGACTAGCTTTGAACACCGGGGAGCTGTTTTTT.

The chain recombines TRBV1 with TRBJ1-2; the table's D call TRBD1 went unverified against the DNA. TRBV1 is a recognized pseudogene. This CDR3 contains 16 residues. CDR3 in DNA: TGCACCAGCAGCCACCCCGAACTCGGGGACATGTATGGCTACACCTTC. Translating it yields CTSSHPELGDMYGYTF.

This chain connects TRBV11-3 to TRBJ2-1; 8 bases map to TRBD2. There are 14 residues in the CDR3. Germline trimming cut 5 bases from V and 3 bases from J; bases unmatched to any gene: 3. The V gene's germline CDR1 is SGHNT and CDR2 YENEEA. CDR3 sequence reads: CASSASGGYNEQFF. CDR3 coding DNA: TGTGCCAGCAGCGCGAGCGGGGGCTACAATGAGCAGTTCTTC.

This sequence joins TRBV5-1 and TRBJ1-2; 10 bases fit TRBD1. Germline V gene data show CDR1 as SGHRS and CDR2 as YFSETQ. The CDR3 consists of 14 residues. V dropped 5 bases and J dropped 7; count of bases not matched to a gene: 8. The CDR3 sequence: CASRSDRGRVGYTF. The CDR3 coding sequence is TGCGCCAGCAGGTCTGACAGGGGGCGAGTTGGCTACACCTTC.